The clone carrying this T cell receptor (beta chain) is a singleton in its sample. Antigen specificity is unknown. The table came from immunoSEQ multiplex PCR; TCRdb's copy has only in-frame clones and leaves some out. Of around 120,000 clones in the sample, about nine tenths were seen once. The V end lost 3 bases, the J end lost 4 bases, and 14 bases lay between the germline ends. In germline, CDR1 is LNHDA, CDR2 SQIVND (reference sequence). The CDR3 is 15 residues long. The data were taken from a study of T cell responses to AZD1222 COVID-19 vaccine. Study-level findings and limits: It was only six AZD1222 recipients who were seropositive at baseline. After two AZD1222 doses, spike-specific TCR breadth and depth rose versus day 0. Mostly white British, mostly female donors; authors suggested clonal diversity may be underestimated.

The V and J genes are TRBV19 and TRBJ2-3; D perhaps matches TRBD1 (6 bases). This receptor was taken from an adult in good health. The sample in question was peripheral blood, obtained on day 0 of AZD1222 vaccination. The CDR3 DNA reads TGTGCCAGTAGTATTTTTGGGGGCGCGTCAGATACGCAGTATTTT. The encoded protein is CASSIFGGASDTQYF.